Included here is one TCR beta chain sequence, with context. Compared with germline, one end of the junction differs, possibly owing to a read error. These data come from a study of T-cell reconstitution after alpha-beta-depleted transplantation in children. Germline V gives CDR1 MNHNS, CDR2 SASEGT. This CDR3 comprises 14 residues. The TCRbeta library was prepared with unique molecular identifiers. MiXCR was run by TCRdb on the PCR reads, yielding one entry per CDR3 protein. The sample consists of approximately 650,000 distinct CDR3 sequences, around 12% of them appearing once. The TCR was taken from a girl aged 2 to 9 with congenital amegakaryocytic thrombocytopenia, due to receive a stem cell transplant. Sample: PBMCs, taken before TCRalphabeta/CD19-depleted stem cell transplant. This rearrangement joins TRBV6-1 to TRBJ2-7; D is possibly TRBD2 (5 bases). The CDR3 nucleotides are TGTGCCAGCAGCGAAGAGGGTTTCTCCTACGAGCAGTACTTC. This gives the protein CASSEEGFSYEQYF.